This T cell receptor (beta chain) was observed in a study of T cell changes during pregnancy in multiple sclerosis. The method was immunoSEQ multiplex PCR; TCRdb's version includes in-frame clones alone and lacks a portion of them. The data show about 33,000 clones, approximately 91% seen once. Trimming left V 0 bases short and J 7 bases short, with 10 bases between. Germline CDR1 reads SGDLS; CDR2 reads YYNGEE. The CDR3 spans 14 residues. The sequenced sample was CD4+ T cells from peripheral blood mononuclear cells, obtained in the third trimester of pregnancy. The rearrangement uses TRBV9 and TRBJ2-2; perhaps TRBD1 as D (7 bases). This receptor was identified in a female donor in good health, enrolled as a control in a pregnancy study. CDR3 nucleotides: TGTGCCAGCAGCGTAGGGGGGGACAGCGGGGAGCTGTTTTTT. Translating it yields CASSVGGDSGELFF.